This TCR beta chain is drawn from a study of T cells expressing NK-cell markers. Study overall: Obtained from sorted CD3+CD56+NKG2C+, CD3+CD56+NKG2C- and CD3+CD56-NKG2C+ T cells were the TCR beta repertoires. In the group of eight sequenced donors, seven were HCMV-seropositive and one was seronegative. Notes on the study in general: Five or six of the donors carried dominant NKG2C+ clonotypes that took up 1.0-7.0% of their CD8+ T cells.

Germline lookup yields CDR1 LNHNV and CDR2 YYDKDF (reference sequence). This CDR3 contains 15 residues. TCR beta cDNA was generated via 5'RACE template switching incorporating UMIs. TCRdb re-called the 5' RACE reads; every CDR3 protein appears as one record, without DNA. In all, the sample yields 350,000 to 450,000 distinct CDR3 sequences. With respect to this clonotype: Its antigen is currently unknown.

The TCR sequence derives from a man aged 18 to 70 in good health. The sequenced sample was blood T cells: a sorted CD56 or NKG2C T cell subset, CD4+ or CD8+ T cells, or bulk PBMC T cells (not recorded which). The rearrangement joins TRBV15 to TRBJ2-2; the D call from TCRdb, TRBD2, cannot be confirmed without DNA. CDR3 protein: CATSRDRSGVGELFF. The full variable domain, in which reference TRBV15 and TRBJ2-2 provide the parts outside the CDR3, is DAMVIQNPRYQVTQFGKPVTLSCSQTLNHNVMYWYQQKSSQAPKLLFHYYDKDFNNEADTPDNFQSRRPNTSFCFLDIRSPGLGDTAMYLCATSRDRSGVGELFFGEGSRLTVL.